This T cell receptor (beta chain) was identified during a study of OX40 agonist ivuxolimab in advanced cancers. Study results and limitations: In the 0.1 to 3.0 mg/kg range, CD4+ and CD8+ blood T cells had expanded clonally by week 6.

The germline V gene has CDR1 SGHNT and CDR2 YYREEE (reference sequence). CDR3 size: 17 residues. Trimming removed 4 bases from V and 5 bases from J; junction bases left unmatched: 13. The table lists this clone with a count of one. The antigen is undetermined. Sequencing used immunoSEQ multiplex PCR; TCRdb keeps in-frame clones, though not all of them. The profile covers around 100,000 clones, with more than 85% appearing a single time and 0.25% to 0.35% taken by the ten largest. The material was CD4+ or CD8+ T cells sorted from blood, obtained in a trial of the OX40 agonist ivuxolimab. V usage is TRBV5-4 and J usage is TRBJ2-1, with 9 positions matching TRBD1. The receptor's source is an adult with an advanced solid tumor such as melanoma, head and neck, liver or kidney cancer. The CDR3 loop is CASSPTPGQGFNNEQFF. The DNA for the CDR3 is TGTGCCAGCAGCCCAACGCCGGGACAGGGATTTAACAATGAGCAGTTCTTC.